The rows below give T cell receptor beta chains drawn from one sample of a study of blood T cell repertoires in COVID-19. Method: immunoSEQ multiplex PCR; TCRdb's copy keeps in-frame clones and lacks some. The sample has more than 250,000 clones; 84% are singletons. Sample: peripheral blood. The receptors derive from a human donor in a cohort sampled during active COVID-19. Both conserved end residues are trimmed from each CDR3. Fields, in order: CDR3 protein, J gene, V gene.

CDR3aa: TSSPRLLTSGRGKSYEQY; j_gene: TRBJ2-7; v_gene: TRBV1
CDR3aa: ASSYSLSTDTQY; j_gene: TRBJ2-3; v_gene: TRBV6-2/TRBV6-3
CDR3aa: ASSLQGRPLSYT; j_gene: TRBJ1-2; v_gene: TRBV28
CDR3aa: ASRHTSGGYEQY; j_gene: TRBJ2-7; v_gene: TRBV6-6
CDR3aa: ASSQEASGVVGTQY; j_gene: TRBJ2-3; v_gene: TRBV4-1
CDR3aa: ASSYETGSGINEQF; j_gene: TRBJ2-1; v_gene: TRBV6-6
CDR3aa: ASGVTGGVMETQY; j_gene: TRBJ2-5; v_gene: TRBV7-2
CDR3aa: ASSEWGTGGVNSYNSPLH; j_gene: TRBJ1-6; v_gene: TRBV2
CDR3aa: ASSPWTSGDRREVL; j_gene: TRBJ2-1; v_gene: TRBV14
CDR3aa: ASRTPGGGGTEAF; j_gene: TRBJ1-1; v_gene: TRBV7-8
CDR3aa: ASSIDRRDWRVAEAF; j_gene: TRBJ1-1; v_gene: TRBV19
CDR3aa: AIRSDRGRLVTEAF; j_gene: TRBJ1-1; v_gene: TRBV10-3
CDR3aa: ASSYQLARY; j_gene: TRBJ2-7; v_gene: TRBV5-1
CDR3aa: ASRSPSGLAGGELF; j_gene: TRBJ2-2; v_gene: TRBV2
CDR3aa: ASSLEAGVNTGELF; j_gene: TRBJ2-2; v_gene: TRBV11-2
CDR3aa: ASSTDRAGYT; j_gene: TRBJ1-2; v_gene: TRBV11-1
CDR3aa: ASSNRQASATNEKLF; j_gene: TRBJ1-4; v_gene: TRBV19